The T cell receptor (beta chain) under discussion was sequenced for a study of T cells in localized non-small cell lung cancer. General observations from the study: Adjacent lung was found to contain a median roughly 60 of the top 100 tumor clones. Only one tumor region was sequenced, so heterogeneity remains possible. Uninvolved adjacent lung showed the highest T cell clonality, exceeding tumor.

Sequencing was performed with immunoSEQ multiplex PCR; in TCRdb, only in-frame clones are kept and a portion is missing. The repertoire holds around 140,000 clones, with more than 70% as singletons. This CDR3 region has 11 residues. Germline loops: CDR1 DFQATT, CDR2 SNEGSKA (reference sequence). V lost 3 bases and J lost 8, with 8 bases in between. Regarding this clone: Its antigen is unidentified.

The V and J genes are TRBV20-1 and TRBJ2-1, with D unresolved. The origin of this receptor is a female donor older than 55 with stage I lung adenocarcinoma. Sequenced here: peripheral blood, sampled before any cancer treatment. CDR3 DNA: TGCAGTGCTAGTGGTAGCCATGAGCAGTTCTTC. Encoded protein: CSASGSHEQFF.